These 30 T cell receptor beta chains originate from one sample sequenced in a study of blood T cell repertoires in COVID-19. The assay was immunoSEQ multiplex PCR, and TCRdb's table has in-frame clones only and misses some. The table has fewer than 70,000 clones, around 89% seen once. Sequencing input: peripheral blood. The receptors originated from a human donor in a cohort sampled during active COVID-19.

The chain couples TRBV21-1 to TRBJ2-2; the table's D call, TRBD2, has no DNA check behind it. TRBV21-1 constitutes a pseudogene. The CDR3 extends over 16 amino acids. CDR3 protein: CASSKAAGVNTGELFF. CDR3 bases: TGTGCCAGCAGCAAAGCGGCGGGAGTGAACACCGGGGAGCTGTTTTTT.

V is TRBV24-1 and J is TRBJ1-1; TRBD1 matches at 7 bases. This CDR3 contains 14 residues. V was clipped by 9 bases and J by 1 base; unmatched bases: 7. The germline V gene has CDR1 KGHDR and CDR2 SFDVKD. Here the CDR3 DNA reads TGTGCCACCTCCCAGACAGGGACGAACACTGAAGCTTTCTTT. This gives the protein CATSQTGTNTEAFF.

The chain has TRBV29-1 and TRBJ2-7, with D possibly matching TRBD1 (6 bases). This CDR3 region has 12 residues. Between the trimmed V and J ends, which lost 3 bases and 0 bases, there was a span of 6 bases. Germline CDR1 is SQVTM and CDR2 is ANQGSEA. CDR3 bases: TGCAGCGTTGAGGACAGCTCCTACGAGCAGTACTTC. It specifies CSVEDSSYEQYF.

The chain links TRBV7-2 to TRBJ2-7; the D is unclear. The V gene's germline CDR1 is SGHTA and CDR2 FQGNSA. The CDR3 is 12 residues long. V lost 2 bases and J lost 5, with 7 bases in between. The chain's CDR3 is CASSLILNEQYF. CDR3 DNA: TGTGCCAGCAGCTTAATATTAAACGAGCAGTACTTC.

This clone was picked up one time. The junction differs from germline at one of its ends, possibly a read error. The V call is TRBV2, the J call TRBJ1-2; D might be TRBD1 (6 bases). Germline V gives CDR1 SNHLY, CDR2 FYNNEI. The CDR3 has 13 residues. The CDR3 DNA sequence: TGTGCCAGCAGTGGTTGGGGGCTGGGTGGCCACACCTTC. Its protein product is CASSGWGLGGHTF.

This CDR3 is CASSVDPEGNQPQHF. The CDR3 nucleotides read TGTGCCAGCAGTGTGGATCCGGAGGGCAATCAGCCCCAGCATTTT. The J gene is TRBJ1-5, the V gene TRBV28; D remains ambiguous. The V end lost 5 bases, the J end lost 2 bases, and 13 bases lay between the germline ends. This CDR3 contains 15 residues. Germline values: CDR1 MDHEN, CDR2 SYDVKM.

CDR3 amino acids: CASSQDRTFLVTEAFF. Here the CDR3 DNA reads TGTGCCAGCAGCCAGGACAGGACATTCCTCGTCACTGAAGCTTTCTTT. The chain recombines TRBV4-2 with TRBJ1-1; 7 bases are a match to TRBD1. With 3 bases clipped from V and 4 bases from J, the junction kept 11 bases outside the gene matches. The CDR3 consists of 16 residues. Per the germline V gene, CDR1 is LGHNA and CDR2 is YNFKEQ.

The chain combines TRBV5-4 with TRBJ2-3; tentatively, D is TRBD2 (5 bases). Trimming took off 4 bases at V and 8 bases at J, with 14 bases between the two ends. This CDR3 contains 13 residues. CDR1 is SGHNT and CDR2 is YYREEE in the germline V gene (reference sequence). The CDR3 protein is CASSPKGLFTQYF. The CDR3 nucleotides are TGTGCCAGCAGCCCGAAAGGACTCTTTACGCAGTATTTT.

This sequence joins TRBV9 and TRBJ2-7; 8 bases agree with TRBD1. Trimming removed 5 bases from V and 3 bases from J; junction bases left unmatched: 10. The germline CDR1 and CDR2 sequences are SGDLS and YYNGEE. The CDR3 is made up of 15 amino acids. The CDR3 region has the DNA TGTGCCAGCAGAGCCCCTCGGGACAGGTTCTACGAGCAGTACTTC. This codes for CASRAPRDRFYEQYF.

The chain employs TRBV24-1 and TRBJ2-1, with D tentatively TRBD2 (5 bases). CDR1 is KGHDR and CDR2 is SFDVKD in the germline V gene. Trimming left V 1 base short and J 4 bases short, with 7 bases between. The CDR3 is made up of 14 amino acids. Written as DNA, the CDR3 is TGTGCCACCAGTGATTTTGAGGGATACAATGAGCAGTTCTTC. Translating it yields CATSDFEGYNEQFF.

The chain recombines TRBV30 with TRBJ1-1; 7 bases align to TRBD1. The trim removed 4 bases at V and 3 bases at J, leaving 5 bases unmatched. CDR1 is GTSNPN, CDR2 SVGIG, per germline (reference sequence). The CDR3 has 13 residues. CDR3 loop: CAWTTGPYTEAFF. Here the CDR3 DNA reads TGTGCCTGGACGACAGGGCCGTACACTGAAGCTTTCTTT.

V gene TRBV28 combines with J gene TRBJ1-5, with D tentatively TRBD1 (5 bases). Germline CDR1 and CDR2: MDHEN and SYDVKM. The CDR3 has 13 residues. V gave up 7 bases and J gave up 7 bases, with 14 bases separating them. CDR3 residues: CASKQGWGQPQHF. The CDR3 DNA sequence: TGTGCCAGCAAGCAGGGCTGGGGCCAGCCCCAGCATTTT.

This clone was counted between two and nine times. The rearrangement links TRBV28 to TRBJ2-7; D gene unclear. This CDR3 has 15 amino acids. CDR1 and CDR2 (germline): MDHEN, SYDVKM. Trimming left V 7 bases short and J 1 base short, with 17 bases between. As DNA, the CDR3 is TGTGCCAGCACCTGGCGCGCTCAGACTTCCTACGAGCAGTACTTC. Translating gives CASTWRAQTSYEQYF. Supplemented by reference TRBV28 and TRBJ2-7, the full variable domain reads DVKVTQSSRYLVKRTGEKVFLECVQDMDHENMFWYRQDPGLGLRLIYFSYDVKMKEKGDIPEGYSVSREKKERFSLILESASTNQTSMYLCASTWRAQTSYEQYFGPGTRLTVT.

The V call is TRBV19, the J call TRBJ2-7; maybe TRBD1 (5 bases). Trimming took off 3 bases at V and 2 bases at J, with 8 bases between the two ends. The CDR3 consists of 13 residues. Germline CDR1 LNHDA, CDR2 SQIVND (reference sequence). CDR3 in DNA: TGTGCCAGTAGTATTGGGGCTGCCTACGAGCAGTACTTC. Protein product: CASSIGAAYEQYF.

This clone appeared a single time. The chain combines TRBV7-8 with TRBJ1-1; tentatively, D is TRBD1 (6 bases). The CDR3 is made up of 12 amino acids. Looked up from germline, CDR1 is SGHVS and CDR2 is FQNEAQ. V was pared by 5 bases and J by 6 bases, with 10 bases between. DNA for the CDR3: TGTGCCAGCAGCCCCAGGGGATCTGAAGCTTTCTTT. Protein: CASSPRGSEAFF.

In DNA form, the CDR3 reads TGTGCCAGTAGTATCATGTGGGATGACAGGGGCTACAATGAGCAGTTCTTC. It translates to CASSIMWDDRGYNEQFF. This chain links TRBV19 with TRBJ2-1; 8 nucleotides align to TRBD1. The V gene's germline CDR1 is LNHDA and CDR2 SQIVND (reference sequence). Unmatched junction bases numbered 10, after V lost 3 bases and J lost 3 bases. The CDR3 loop spans 17 amino acids.

The V gene is TRBV5-1, the J gene TRBJ2-3; D not certain. V lost 7 bases and J lost 0, with 12 bases in between. CDR3 length equals 14 residues. Per the germline V gene, CDR1 is SGHRS and CDR2 is YFSETQ. CDR3: CASARDSSTDTQYF. As DNA, the CDR3 is TGCGCCAGCGCCCGAGACTCGAGCACAGATACGCAGTATTTT.

The CDR3 DNA follows: TGCAGTGCTAATCGAGCAGATACGCAGTATTTT. It yields the protein CSANRADTQYF. The chain links TRBV20-1 to TRBJ2-3; no firm D call. Per the germline V gene, CDR1 is DFQATT and CDR2 is SNEGSKA (reference sequence). V dropped 4 bases and J dropped 4 bases, with 6 bases sitting between them. The CDR3 length is 11 residues.

The chain is built from TRBV5-5 and TRBJ1-5; TRBD1 might be the D (5 bases). Trimming cost V 3 bases and J 0 bases, with 10 bases left between them. This CDR3 has 15 residues. In germline, CDR1 is SGHKS, CDR2 YYEKEE (reference sequence). The chain's CDR3 is CASSSGGYSNQPQHF. In DNA form, the CDR3 reads TGTGCCAGCAGCTCCGGGGGTTATAGCAATCAGCCCCAGCATTTT.

V and J are TRBV11-2 and TRBJ1-2, with 8 bases aligning to TRBD1. The V gene end was trimmed by 5 bases and the J gene end by 1 base; junction bases not matched to a gene: 3. Germline V CDR1 and CDR2: SGHAT, FQNNGV. The length of the CDR3 is 14 residues. CDR3 coding DNA: TGTGCCAGCAGCCCGGGACAGGATAACTATGGCTACACCTTC. Its translation is CASSPGQDNYGYTF.

This clone was seen more than once but under ten times. The chain carries TRBV7-9 and TRBJ2-6; D unclear. Germline assignment: CDR1 SEHNR and CDR2 FQNEAQ (reference sequence). There are 17 residues in the CDR3. The V end was cut by 1 base, the J end by 0 bases, with 10 bases between. This CDR3 reads CASSLELVYSGANVLTF. The CDR3 bases are TGTGCCAGCAGCTTAGAACTCGTCTACTCTGGGGCCAACGTCCTGACTTTC.

The chain has TRBV5-6 and TRBJ2-2; D is unclear. The CDR3 runs 15 residues. CDR1 is SGHDT and CDR2 is YYEEEE in the germline V gene. Between the trimmed V and J ends, which lost 3 bases and 7 bases, there was a span of 16 bases. In DNA form, the CDR3 reads TGTGCCAGCAGCTCTGTAGTTAGTATCATCGGGGAGCTGTTTTTT. Amino acids: CASSSVVSIIGELFF.

The chain carries TRBV4-2 and TRBJ2-7; a weak D match, TRBD2 (7 bases). The V end lost 1 base, the J end lost 3 bases, and 13 bases lay between the germline ends. The CDR3 runs to 15 residues. Germline assignment: CDR1 LGHNA and CDR2 YNFKEQ. In nucleotides, the CDR3 is TGTGCCAGCAGCCAAGGGGGGGGGCCTGGCTACGAGCAGTACTTC. Protein sequence: CASSQGGGPGYEQYF.

This chain uses TRBV11-2 with TRBJ1-2; 7 nucleotides agree with TRBD1. This CDR3 has 16 amino acids. Germline CDR1 is SGHAT and CDR2 is FQNNGV. The V and J ends lost 4 bases and 3 bases, in that order; junction bases with no gene match: 11. In DNA form, the CDR3 reads TGTGCCAGCAGCTCGACGACAGGGCAGTCGGACTATGGCTACACCTTC. As protein: CASSSTTGQSDYGYTF. Together with reference TRBV11-2 and TRBJ1-2, the CDR3 gives the full variable domain: EAGVAQSPRYKIIEKRQSVAFWCNPISGHATLYWYQQILGQGPKLLIQFQNNGVVDDSQLPKDRFSAERLKGVDSTLKIQPAKLEDSAVYLCASSSTTGQSDYGYTFGSGTRLTVV.

This rearrangement joins TRBV9 to TRBJ1-1; D perhaps matches TRBD1 (5 bases). From germline, CDR1 is SGDLS and CDR2 YYNGEE. The CDR3 contains 14 residues. Trimming removed 2 bases at V and 4 bases at J, with 12 bases between. The DNA for the CDR3 is TGTGCCAGCAGCGTGTCAGGGAGGGGCACTGAAGCTTTCTTT. Translated: CASSVSGRGTEAFF.

The genes are TRBV7-9 and TRBJ2-7; D is ambiguous. The V gene lost 5 bases and the J gene lost 6 bases, with 11 bases spanning the gap. This CDR3 has 12 residues. In germline, CDR1 is SEHNR, CDR2 FQNEAQ (reference sequence). The CDR3 nucleotides read TGTGCCAGCAGCCCACCGGTCCCCGAGCAGTACTTC. It encodes CASSPPVPEQYF.

The rearrangement uses TRBV9 and TRBJ2-3, with 14 bases fitting TRBD2. Germline V CDR1 and CDR2: SGDLS, YYNGEE. This CDR3 has 16 amino acids. J lost 13 bases, V lost 4 bases, and 14 bases had no gene match. The chain's CDR3 is CASSSTSGTSGSREYF. The CDR3 coding sequence is TGTGCCAGCAGCTCCACGTCCGGGACTAGCGGGAGTAGGGAGTATTTT.

This clone showed up just once. The CDR3 protein is CASSEGGEQFF. The CDR3 DNA follows: TGTGCCAGCAGCGAGGGAGGTGAGCAGTTCTTC. The V gene is TRBV13, the J gene TRBJ2-1; TRBD2 might be the D (6 bases). Germline V gene data show CDR1 as PRHDT and CDR2 as FYEKMQ (reference sequence). This CDR3 comprises 11 residues. V lost 5 bases and J 9 bases, leaving 8 bases between the germline ends.

The chain recombines TRBV27 with TRBJ2-3, with 14 bases identical to TRBD2. The junction had 5 bases not matched to a gene; V was cut back by 5 bases and J by 4 bases. The CDR3 has 16 amino acids. Germline CDR1 reads MNHEY; CDR2 reads SMNVEV (reference sequence). The CDR3: CASSTGTSGRADTQYF. CDR3 bases: TGTGCCAGCAGTACCGGGACTAGCGGGAGAGCAGATACGCAGTATTTT.

This sequence joins TRBV3-1 (or the pseudogene TRBV3-2) and TRBJ2-4, with 7 bases that match TRBD2. This CDR3 is built from 13 residues. The germline V gene has CDR1 LGHDT and CDR2 YNNKEL (reference sequence). V was clipped by 3 bases and J by 13 bases; unmatched bases: 9. As DNA, the CDR3 is TGTGCCAGCAGCCAGACCGGGACCGGGGGGCAGTACTTC. This sequence encodes CASSQTGTGGQYF.